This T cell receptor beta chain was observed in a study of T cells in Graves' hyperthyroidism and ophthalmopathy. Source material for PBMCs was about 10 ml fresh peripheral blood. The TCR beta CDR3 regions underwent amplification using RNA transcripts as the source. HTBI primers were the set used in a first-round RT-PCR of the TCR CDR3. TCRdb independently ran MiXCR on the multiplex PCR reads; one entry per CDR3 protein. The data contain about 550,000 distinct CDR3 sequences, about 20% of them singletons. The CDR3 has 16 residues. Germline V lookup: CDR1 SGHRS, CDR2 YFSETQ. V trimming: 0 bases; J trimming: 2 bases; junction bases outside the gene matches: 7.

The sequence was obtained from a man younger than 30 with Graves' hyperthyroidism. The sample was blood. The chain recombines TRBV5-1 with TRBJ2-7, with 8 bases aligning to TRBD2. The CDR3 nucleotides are TGCGCCAGCAGCTTGGTTCCGGGACTAGGAGCCTACGAGCAGTACTTC. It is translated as CASSLVPGLGAYEQYF.